The sample holds many counts of the clone carrying this T cell receptor beta chain. The data stem from a study of T-cell memory formation after mild COVID-19. The CDR3 runs to 13 residues. The trim removed 6 bases at V and 2 bases at J, leaving 1 base unmatched. MiXCR, applied by TCRdb to the 5' RACE reads, yields one record per CDR3 protein. This sample has 200,000 to 250,000 distinct CDR3 sequences, with 15% to 19% found just once. V and J are TRBV12-3 or TRBV12-4 and TRBJ2-7, with 10 positions matching TRBD1. This TCR derives from an adult woman who had mild COVID-19 (a few samples of this study predate the infection). Cell type and time point are not known. Material for sequencing was PBMCs or a T cell subset sorted from them (not recorded which). The CDR3 region has the DNA TGTGCCAGCAGCGGGACAGGGGCCTACGAGCAGTACTTC. This encodes CASSGTGAYEQYF.